This TCR beta chain was recovered during a study of T-cell reconstitution after alpha-beta-depleted transplantation in children. Overall study results and limits: T-cell counts and diversity at one year post-transplant came mainly from newly produced T cells. For some patients, TCRbeta diversity was high at day 60 because of recipient T cells and thymic progenitors that survived. Reportedly, alpha-beta T cells present about two months post-transplant originated from several hundred expanded clones of graft origin.

Preparation of the TCRbeta library was carried out with unique molecular identifiers. Each CDR3 protein is one row after TCRdb ran MiXCR on the PCR reads. The sample carries hundreds of thousands of distinct CDR3 sequences, roughly 23% recorded once. This clonotype was found once. The antigen remains unidentified. The source material was PBMCs, mostly from graft donor cells, sampled 360 days after TCRalphabeta/CD19-depleted stem cell transplant. The receptor was isolated from a boy in the first two years of life who had a stem cell transplant for acute myeloid leukemia, so the T cells may come from the graft donor.

The CDR3 DNA reads TGTGCCAGCAGCTCCGAGCACGGACCTGGGAGCACAGATACGCAGTATTTT. This translates into CASSSEHGPGSTDTQYF. The chain links TRBV7-9 to TRBJ2-3, with D hard to call. Germline lookup yields CDR1 SEHNR and CDR2 FQNEAQ (reference sequence). V lost 4 bases and J 0 bases, leaving 17 bases between the germline ends. This CDR3 spans 17 amino acids.